This T cell receptor beta chain derives from a study of tumor-infiltrating lymphocytes in primary liver carcinoma. Points from the study as a whole: Overlap in tumor-adjacent and tumor-blood pairs fell below that of tumor region pairs.

With respect to this clonotype: Antigen unknown. A junction boundary mismatches the germline segment, possibly from a read error.

The tissue used was unsorted bulk material of about 19-33 mg. RNA and DNA were co-extracted from it with the AllPrep DNA/RNA mini kit. Synthesis of TCR beta cDNA was carried out from 500 ng total RNA with a constant-region primer. Slightly modified ARM-PCR served as the procedure for the TCR beta libraries. These libraries came from three rounds of nested multiplex PCR. TCRdb redid the calling of the multiplex PCR reads with MiXCR, one entry per CDR3 protein. The sample includes more than 75,000 distinct CDR3 sequences, over 60% of them seen just once. The sequence was collected from a middle-aged man with primary liver carcinoma and hepatitis B virus infection. The sequenced material came from liver tumor tissue from sampling region 1. Noted subset: tumor region T1, superior pole.

The CDR3 here is CASSPSSSYDQYF. The CDR3 DNA follows: TGTGCCAGCAGCCCGTCTAGCTCCTACGACCAGTACTTT. J is TRBJ2-7 and V is TRBV7-9; tentatively, D is TRBD2 (5 bases). CDR3 length: 13 amino acids. Germline V gene sequence: CDR1 SEHNR, CDR2 FQNEAQ (reference sequence).